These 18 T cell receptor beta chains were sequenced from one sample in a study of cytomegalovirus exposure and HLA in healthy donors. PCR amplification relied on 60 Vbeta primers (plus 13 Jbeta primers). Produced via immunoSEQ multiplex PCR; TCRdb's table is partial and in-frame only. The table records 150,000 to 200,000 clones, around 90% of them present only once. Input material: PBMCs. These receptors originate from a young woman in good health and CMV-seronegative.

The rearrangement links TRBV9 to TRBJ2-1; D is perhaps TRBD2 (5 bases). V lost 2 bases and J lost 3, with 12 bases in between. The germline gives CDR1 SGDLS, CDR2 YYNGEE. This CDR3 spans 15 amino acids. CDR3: CASSVSPRDYNEQFF. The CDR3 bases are TGTGCCAGCAGCGTTTCCCCCCGGGACTACAATGAGCAGTTCTTC.

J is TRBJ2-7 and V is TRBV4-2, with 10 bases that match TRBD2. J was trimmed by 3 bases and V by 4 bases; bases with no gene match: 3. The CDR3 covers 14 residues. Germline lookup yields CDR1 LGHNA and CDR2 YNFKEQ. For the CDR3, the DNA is TGTGCCAGCAGCCCTAGCGGGAGAGTCTACGAGCAGTACTTC. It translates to CASSPSGRVYEQYF.

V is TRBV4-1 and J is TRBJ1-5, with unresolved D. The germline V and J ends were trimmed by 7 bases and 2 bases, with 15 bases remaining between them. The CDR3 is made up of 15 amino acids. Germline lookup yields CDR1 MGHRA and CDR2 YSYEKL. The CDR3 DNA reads TGCGCCAGCACCCCAAAGGAGGCCGGCAATCAGCCCCAGCATTTT. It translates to CASTPKEAGNQPQHF.

The CDR3 is CASSSGVATEAFF. The CDR3 DNA sequence: TGTGCCAGCAGTTCGGGTGTTGCAACTGAAGCTTTCTTT. The chain is built from TRBV6-5 and TRBJ1-1; no clear D gene. Trimming took 4 bases from V and 5 from J, leaving 11 bases between them. The CDR3 totals 13 residues. Germline V gene data show CDR1 as MNHEY and CDR2 as SVGAGI.

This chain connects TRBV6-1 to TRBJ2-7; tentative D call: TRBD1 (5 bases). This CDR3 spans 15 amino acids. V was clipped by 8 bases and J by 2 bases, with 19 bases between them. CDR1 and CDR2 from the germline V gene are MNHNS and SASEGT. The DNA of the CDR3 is TGTGCCAGCTTCCAGGGTCTGGGCCCGACCTACGAGCAGTACTTC. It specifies CASFQGLGPTYEQYF.

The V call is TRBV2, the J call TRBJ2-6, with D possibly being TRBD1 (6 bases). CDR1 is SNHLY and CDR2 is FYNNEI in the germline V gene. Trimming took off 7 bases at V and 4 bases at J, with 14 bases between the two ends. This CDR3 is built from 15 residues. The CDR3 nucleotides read TGTGCCAGCAAAGGAACCACAGGGGGGGCCAACGTCCTGACTTTC. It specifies CASKGTTGGANVLTF.

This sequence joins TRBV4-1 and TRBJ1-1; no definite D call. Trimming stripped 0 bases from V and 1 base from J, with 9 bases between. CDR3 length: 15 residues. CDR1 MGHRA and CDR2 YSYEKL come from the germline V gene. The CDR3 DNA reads TGCGCCAGCAGCCAAGAGAGGGCGAGGAACACTGAAGCTTTCTTT. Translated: CASSQERARNTEAFF.

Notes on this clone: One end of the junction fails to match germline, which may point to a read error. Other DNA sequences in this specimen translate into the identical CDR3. DNA of the CDR3: TGCGCCAGCAGCTTGGTTGCCGGGGGAGGCACTGAAGCTTTCTTT. Translating gives CASSLVAGGGTEAFF. The V call is TRBV5-4, the J call TRBJ1-1, with D possibly matching TRBD1 (5 bases). Germline assignment: CDR1 SGHNT and CDR2 YYREEE (reference sequence). CDR3 length: 15 amino acids.

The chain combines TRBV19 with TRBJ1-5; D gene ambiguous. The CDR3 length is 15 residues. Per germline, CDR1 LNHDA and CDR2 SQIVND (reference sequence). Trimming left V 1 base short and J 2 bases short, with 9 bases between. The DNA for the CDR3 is TGTGCCAGTAGTATAGCGAGAGCGCGCAATCAGCCCCAGCATTTT. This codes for CASSIARARNQPQHF.

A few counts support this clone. This CDR3 is CARKTGREAFF. The DNA of the CDR3 is TGTGCCAGGAAGACAGGGCGAGAAGCTTTCTTT. This chain joins TRBV19 and TRBJ1-1; 7 bases agree with TRBD1. Germline loops: CDR1 LNHDA, CDR2 SQIVND (reference sequence). V lost 9 bases, J lost 8 bases, and 6 bases stayed unmatched. The CDR3 spans 11 residues.

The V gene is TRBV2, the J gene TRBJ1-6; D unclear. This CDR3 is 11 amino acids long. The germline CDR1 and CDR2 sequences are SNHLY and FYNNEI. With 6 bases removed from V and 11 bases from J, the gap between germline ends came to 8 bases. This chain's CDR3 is CASSRVPPLHF. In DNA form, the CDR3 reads TGTGCCAGCAGCCGGGTGCCACCCCTCCACTTT.

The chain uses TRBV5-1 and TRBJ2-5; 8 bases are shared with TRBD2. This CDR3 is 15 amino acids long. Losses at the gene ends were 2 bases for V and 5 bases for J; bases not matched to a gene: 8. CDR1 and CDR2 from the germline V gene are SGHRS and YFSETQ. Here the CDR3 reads CASSFPGRGVETQYF. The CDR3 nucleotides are TGCGCCAGCAGCTTCCCAGGGCGGGGGGTCGAGACCCAGTACTTC.

In nucleotides, the CDR3 is TGTGCCAGCAGCTTCGGGAGCGCAACTAATGAAAAACTGTTTTTT. This gives the protein CASSFGSATNEKLFF. This chain links TRBV7-2 with TRBJ1-4; D not resolved. In germline, CDR1 is SGHTA, CDR2 FQGNSA. With 3 bases removed from V and 0 bases from J, the gap between germline ends came to 8 bases. This CDR3 contains 15 residues.

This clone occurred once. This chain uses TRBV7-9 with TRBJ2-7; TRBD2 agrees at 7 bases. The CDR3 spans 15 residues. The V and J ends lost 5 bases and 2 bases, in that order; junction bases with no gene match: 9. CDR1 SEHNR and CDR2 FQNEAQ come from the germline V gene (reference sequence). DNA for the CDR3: TGTGCCAGCAGCGAGGTCGTACGGGGGGCCTACGAGCAGTACTTC. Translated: CASSEVVRGAYEQYF.

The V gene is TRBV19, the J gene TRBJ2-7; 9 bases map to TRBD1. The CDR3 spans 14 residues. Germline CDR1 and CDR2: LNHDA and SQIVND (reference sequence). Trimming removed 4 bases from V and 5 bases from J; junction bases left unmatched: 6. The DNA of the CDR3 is TGTGCCAGTAGTACCGGACAGGGGCGGAACGAGCAGTACTTC. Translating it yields CASSTGQGRNEQYF.

The chain's CDR3 is CASSRSSLAIYEQYF. The CDR3 nucleotides read TGTGCCAGCAGCCGTAGTTCTCTAGCCATCTACGAGCAGTACTTC. V usage is TRBV7-2 and J usage is TRBJ2-7; D possibly corresponds to TRBD2 (5 bases). The CDR3 extends over 15 amino acids. The V gene lost 5 bases and the J gene lost 3 bases, with 17 bases spanning the gap. Looked up from germline, CDR1 is SGHTA and CDR2 is FQGNSA.

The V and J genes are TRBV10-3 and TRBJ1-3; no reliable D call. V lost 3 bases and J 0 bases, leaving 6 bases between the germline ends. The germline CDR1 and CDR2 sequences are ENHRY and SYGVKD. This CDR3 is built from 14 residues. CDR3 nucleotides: TGTGCCATCAGTGATGTCCGCTCTGGAAACACCATATATTTT. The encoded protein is CAISDVRSGNTIYF.

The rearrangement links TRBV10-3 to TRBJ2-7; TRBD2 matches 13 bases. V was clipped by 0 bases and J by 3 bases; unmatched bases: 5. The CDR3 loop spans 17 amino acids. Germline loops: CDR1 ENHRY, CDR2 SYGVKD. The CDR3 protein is CAISESRLAGGVYEQYF. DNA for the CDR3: TGTGCCATCAGTGAGTCCCGACTAGCGGGGGGAGTCTACGAGCAGTACTTC.